These T cell receptor beta chains were read from a single sample in a study of T cells in Graves' hyperthyroidism and ophthalmopathy. TCRdb re-called the multiplex PCR reads with MiXCR, one entry per CDR3 protein. The sample lists 550,000 to 600,000 distinct CDR3 sequences; about half were seen once. Source material: peripheral blood or thyroid tissue (not recorded which). The origin of the receptors is an adult woman with Graves' disease, either hyperthyroidism or ophthalmopathy (not recorded which). Each CDR3 is given with its conserved first and last residue. The D gene is left open where the match is weak. Only some rows state a clone size, as once, few, many or a class for expanded clones.

TRBJ2-6	-	TRBD1	22	TRBV5-1	TGCGCCCGGGACAGGGCTACGAGCAGCTTTGACCCAACCTCCCGAGAGGCCAACGTCCTGACTTTC	CARDRATSSFDPTSREANVLTF
TRBJ2-7	-	-	15	TRBV20-1	TGCAGTGCTAGCTTAGATCCGGGACAAACCTACGAGCAGTACTTC	CSASLDPGQTYEQYF
TRBJ2-3	-	-	13	TRBV7-2	TGTGCCAGCAGCCTTCCGCCGGCGGATACGCAGTATTTT	CASSLPPADTQYF
TRBJ2-7	many	TRBD2	16	TRBV5-4	TGTGCCAGCAGCTTGGGGGGACTAGCGGTAACCTACGAGCAGTACTTC	CASSLGGLAVTYEQYF
TRBJ2-5	-	-	12	TRBV2	TGTGCCAGCAGCCAACTCCAAGAGACCCAGTACTTC	CASSQLQETQYF
TRBJ2-2	many	-	18	TRBV4-1	TGCGCCAGCAGCCGGCTGAGAACCCGGGAGTTCAACACCGGGGAGCTGTTTTTT	CASSRLRTREFNTGELFF
TRBJ1-2	-	TRBD1	13	TRBV29-1	TGCAGCGTCCGGACAGGGGAAGGCTACGACTACACCTTC	CSVRTGEGYDYTF
TRBJ2-7	few	TRBD2	15	TRBV10-3	TGTGCCATCTCGGGGGGCGGGAGGCGAGCCTACGAGCAGTACTTC	CAISGGGRRAYEQYF
TRBJ2-3	few	TRBD1	14	TRBV11-2	TGTGCCAGCAGCTCGCCTTGGACAGGCGATACGCAGTATTTT	CASSSPWTGDTQYF
TRBJ2-5	-	-	16	TRBV24-1	TGTGCCACCAGTAGAGGACAGGGGAGCGGGAGAGAGACCCAGTACTTC	CATSRGQGSGRETQYF
TRBJ1-2	many	TRBD1	14	TRBV2	TGTGCCAGCAGGCCCGGGACAGGGGGCCGCGGCTACACCTTC	CASRPGTGGRGYTF
TRBJ1-5	-	-	14	TRBV5-6	TGTGCCAGCAGCTTGAGGAAAGCATATCAGCCCCAGCATTTT	CASSLRKAYQPQHF
TRBJ2-5	-	-	14	TRBV20-1	TGCAGTGCTAGAGATGAGGGCAGGGTCGGGACCCAGTACTTC	CSARDEGRVGTQYF
TRBJ2-3	many	-	15	TRBV7-6	TGTGCCAGCAGCCGACAGTATTCCTTCACAGATACGCAGTATTTT	CASSRQYSFTDTQYF
TRBJ2-7	many	-	14	TRBV2	TGTGCCAGCAGTACCATACAGGGTTCCTACGAGCAGTACTTC	CASSTIQGSYEQYF
TRBJ1-2	many	TRBD1	15	TRBV4-1	TGCGCCAGCAGCCTCAGGACAGGGGCTAACTATGGCTACACCTTC	CASSLRTGANYGYTF
TRBJ1-5	-	TRBD1	14	TRBV2	TGTGCCAGCAACAGGGGCGACGGCCACAAGCCCCAGCATTTT	CASNRGDGHKPQHF
TRBJ2-1	-	-	12	TRBV10-3	TGTGCCATCTCGGCGGGACGTAATGAGCAGTTCTTC	CAISAGRNEQFF
TRBJ1-2	-	TRBD1	13	TRBV2	TGTGCCAGCAGTGAGGGCGACAGGGATGGCTACACCTTC	CASSEGDRDGYTF
TRBJ1-4	many	-	13	TRBV20-1	TGCAGTGCTAAAAATGCAACTAATGAAAAACTGTTTTTT	CSAKNATNEKLFF
TRBJ2-2	-	-	15	TRBV24-1	TGTGCCACCAGTGACTCCTTCACCTTGGCCGGGGAGCTGTTTTTT	CATSDSFTLAGELFF
TRBJ1-2	many	-	14	TRBV18	TGTGCCAGCTCACCACCGAGGGACAACCATGGCTACACCTTC	CASSPPRDNHGYTF
TRBJ2-7	many	-	14	TRBV6-6	TGTGCCAGCAGTTACGGGCAGCAAACCTACGAGCAGTACTTC	CASSYGQQTYEQYF
TRBJ2-5	-	-	15	TRBV3-1	TGTGCCAGCAGCCTAAATGGGGGAAACACAAGAACCCAGTACTTC	CASSLNGGNTRTQYF
TRBJ1-1	once	-	15	TRBV29-1	TGCAGCGCCTCCCCCGGCCAGGGGATGAACACTGAAGCTTTCTTT	CSASPGQGMNTEAFF
TRBJ2-2	once	TRBD1	16	TRBV24-1	TGTGCCACCAGTGATCCGGGACAGGGATATACCGGGGAGCTGTTTTTT	CATSDPGQGYTGELFF
TRBJ1-6	many	-	13	TRBV9	TGTGCCAGCAGCGCCCGACAGTCTTCACCCCTCCACTTT	CASSARQSSPLHF
TRBJ1-6	-	TRBD1	15	TRBV7-9	TGTGCCAGCAGCTCACGGGACAGGGATGATTCACCCCCCCACTTT	CASSSRDRDDSPPHF
TRBJ2-5	many	-	13	TRBV5-5	TGTGCCAGCAGCTCTTACACCCAAGAGACCCAGTACTTC	CASSSYTQETQYF
TRBJ1-2	many	TRBD1	16	TRBV9	TGTGCCAGCAGCGTAGAGGATTACGGGACAGTGGGTGGCTACACCTTC	CASSVEDYGTVGGYTF
TRBJ2-7	many	-	14	TRBV7-6	TGTGCCAGCAGCTTAGAGACAGAGTCCTACGAGCAGTACTTC	CASSLETESYEQYF
TRBJ1-2	-	-	17	TRBV11-1	TGTGCCAGCAGCTTAGTTTCCACCGGGACGACGGACTATGGCTACACCTTC	CASSLVSTGTTDYGYTF
TRBJ1-1	few	TRBD1	13	TRBV29-1	TGCAGCACGAAGGGACAGAGCAGAATAGAAGCTTTCTTT	CSTKGQSRIEAFF
TRBJ1-2	many	-	15	TRBV19	TGTGCCACAAAGTTAACCGGGCCCCTAAACTATGGCTACACCTTC	CATKLTGPLNYGYTF
TRBJ1-1	many	-	14	TRBV6-5	TGTGCCACCAATCTCCTACACACGAACACTGAAGCTTTCTTT	CATNLLHTNTEAFF
TRBJ1-5	many	-	13	TRBV29-1	TGCAGCGTTGTGGTAGGGACCAATCAGCCCCAGCATTTT	CSVVVGTNQPQHF
TRBJ1-1	many	-	10	TRBV2	TGTGCCAGCAGTGAGTTAGAAGCTTTCTTT	CASSELEAFF
TRBJ1-5	once	TRBD1	15	TRBV5-1	TGCGCCAGCAGCACCGGGACAGGGTTCAATCAGCCCCAGCATTTT	CASSTGTGFNQPQHF
TRBJ2-3	few	-	13	TRBV4-1	TGCGCCAGCAGTAAGGCATTCGCAGATACGCAGTATTTT	CASSKAFADTQYF
TRBJ1-4	-	-	15	TRBV10-3	TGTGCCATCAGTGAGGAGGGCAGGAAGAATGAAAAACTGTTTTTT	CAISEEGRKNEKLFF
TRBJ1-2	-	-	13	TRBV7-9	TGTGCCAGCAGCCCGCCGGGAGTAGATGGCTACACCTTC	CASSPPGVDGYTF
TRBJ2-7	-	-	14	TRBV6-6	TGTGCCAGCAGTGACGAGGCCTCGTCATACGAGCAGTACTTC	CASSDEASSYEQYF
TRBJ1-1	many	-	14	TRBV7-9	TGTGCCAGCAGCCGCGGACGGATTAACACTGAAGCTTTCTTT	CASSRGRINTEAFF
TRBJ2-7	many	-	12	TRBV5-1	TGCGCCAGCAGCTTACGGGCAGGCGAGCAGTACTTC	CASSLRAGEQYF
TRBJ2-1	-	TRBD2	16	TRBV7-3	TGTGCCAGCAGCTCCCCGTCTAGCGGGAGTATGAATGAGCAGTTCTTC	CASSSPSSGSMNEQFF
TRBJ2-7	-	-	14	TRBV14	TGTGCCAGCAGCCCCGACAGTTGGGGCTACGAGCAGTACTTC	CASSPDSWGYEQYF
TRBJ2-6	few	-	22	TRBV24-1	TGTGCCAGCAGTTTGAACGGCCCCTTAGGAGGGCATGTTCTCTCTGGGGCCAACGTCCTGACTTTC	CASSLNGPLGGHVLSGANVLTF
TRBJ2-7	many	TRBD2	16	TRBV11-2	TGTGCCAGCAGCTCGGGACTAGCGGGAGTTCTAGGCGAGCAGTACTTC	CASSSGLAGVLGEQYF
TRBJ2-2	many	TRBD2	21	TRBV15	TGTGCCACCAGCAGCCCTGGGGGGCTAGCGGGAGTCCCCTGGAACACCGGGGAGCTGTTTTTT	CATSSPGGLAGVPWNTGELFF
TRBJ1-4	few	-	15	TRBV5-1	TGCGCCAGCAGCTTGGGGATTCCGGTAGGAGAAAAACTGTTTTTT	CASSLGIPVGEKLFF
TRBJ2-6	-	-	12	TRBV10-3	TGTGCCACCTCCTCTGGGGGCAACGTCCTGACTTTC	CATSSGGNVLTF
TRBJ2-2	once	-	16	TRBV2	TGTGCCAGCAGTGAACAGGGCGGGTCGAACACCGGGGAGCTGTTTTTT	CASSEQGGSNTGELFF
TRBJ2-7	many	TRBD2	14	TRBV2	TGTGCCAGCAGAGGGACTAGCGGATACTACGAGCAGTACTTC	CASRGTSGYYEQYF